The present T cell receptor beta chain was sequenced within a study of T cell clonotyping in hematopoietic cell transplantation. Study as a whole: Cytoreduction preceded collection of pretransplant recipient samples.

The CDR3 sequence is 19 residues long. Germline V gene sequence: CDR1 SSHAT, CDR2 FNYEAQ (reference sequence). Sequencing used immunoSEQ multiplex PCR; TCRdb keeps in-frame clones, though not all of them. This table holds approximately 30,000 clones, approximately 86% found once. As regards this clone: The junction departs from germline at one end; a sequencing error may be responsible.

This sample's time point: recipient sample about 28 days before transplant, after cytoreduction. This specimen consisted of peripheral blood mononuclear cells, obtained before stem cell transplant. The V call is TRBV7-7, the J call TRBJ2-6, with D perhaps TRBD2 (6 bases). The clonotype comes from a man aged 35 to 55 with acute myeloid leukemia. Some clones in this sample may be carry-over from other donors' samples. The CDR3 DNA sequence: TGTGCTAGCAGCTTAGGTGAGGGAGGCGGCCATTCTGGGGCCAACGTCCTGACTTTC. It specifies CASSLGEGGGHSGANVLTF.